This T cell receptor (beta chain) was captured by sequencing in a study of cytomegalovirus exposure and HLA in healthy donors. PCR used 60 Vbeta primers and 13 Jbeta primers. TCRdb's copy holds only in-frame clones and misses some; the assay was immunoSEQ multiplex PCR. This repertoire includes some 75,000 clones. Study-wide findings and caveats: It emerged from a later analysis that several of the most significant clusters appeared to be linked to common viral pathogens. Later analysis indicated greater clonal expansion among HLA-associated TCR beta chains than among equally common other chains.

Germline V gene sequence: CDR1 MNHEY, CDR2 SMNVEV (reference sequence). The CDR3 loop spans 12 amino acids. The V gene lost 8 bases and the J gene lost 6 bases, with 14 bases spanning the gap. Comments on this clone: Its matching antigen is unknown.

The rearrangement links TRBV27 to TRBJ2-7; a weak D match, TRBD2 (6 bases). Input material: PBMCs. This TCR came from a boy aged 5-17 years in good health and CMV-seronegative. The DNA of the CDR3 is TGTGCCAGCGGGTCCCGGGGAGGCGAGCAGTACTTC. It codes for CASGSRGGEQYF.